This entry concerns a single T cell receptor (beta chain). Its target is unknown. Between the trimmed V and J ends, which lost 5 bases and 10 bases, there was a span of 15 bases. This CDR3 comprises 14 residues. It was with a sample-barcoded 5' primer and a J-beta primer mix that a second PCR of roughly 7 to 12 cycles was run. TCRdb passed the 5' RACE reads through MiXCR, listing each CDR3 protein once. The data contain 950,000 to 1,200,000 distinct CDR3 sequences, under 40% of them seen just once; the ten biggest clones take up about 12%. The sample comes from a study of blood T cells in healthy people across ages. General study findings and limits: The fall in TCR beta diversity per million T cells was roughly linear with age. When set beside aged donors, long-lived donors presented more naive CD4+ cells and higher diversity.

Isolation recovered at least 7 million PBMCs from every sample. The material sequenced was blood. The rearrangement links TRBV12-3 or TRBV12-4 to TRBJ1-6; D unresolved. This sequence was found in a man younger than 35 in good health. CDR3 region: CASSQISRPSPLHF. In DNA, the CDR3 is TGTGCCAGCAGTCAGATTAGTCGACCGTCACCCCTCCACTTT.